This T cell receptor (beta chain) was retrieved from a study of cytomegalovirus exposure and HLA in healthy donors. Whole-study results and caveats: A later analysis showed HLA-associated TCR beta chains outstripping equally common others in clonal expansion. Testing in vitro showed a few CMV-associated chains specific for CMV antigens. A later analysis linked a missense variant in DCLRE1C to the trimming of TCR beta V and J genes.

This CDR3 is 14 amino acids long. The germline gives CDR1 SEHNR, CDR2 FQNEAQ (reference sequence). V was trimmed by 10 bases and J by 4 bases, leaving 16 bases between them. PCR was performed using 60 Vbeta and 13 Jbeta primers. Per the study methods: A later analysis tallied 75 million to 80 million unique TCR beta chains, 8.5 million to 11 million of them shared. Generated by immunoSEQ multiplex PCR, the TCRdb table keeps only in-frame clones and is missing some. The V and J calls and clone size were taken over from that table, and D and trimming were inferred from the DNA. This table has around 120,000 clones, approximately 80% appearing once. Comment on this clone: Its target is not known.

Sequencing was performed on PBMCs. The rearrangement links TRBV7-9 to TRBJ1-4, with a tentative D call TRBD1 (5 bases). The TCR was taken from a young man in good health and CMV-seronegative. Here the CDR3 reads CATKAGGHNEKLFF. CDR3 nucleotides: TGTGCCACGAAAGCGGGGGGTCATAATGAAAAACTGTTTTTT.